The T cell receptor (beta chain) described here comes from a study of blood T cell repertoires in COVID-19. Study details: Samples representing acute and convalescent COVID-19 were sourced from the United States, Italy and Spain. T cells, B-cell-depleted T cells, or PBMCs supplied cDNA or gDNA.

Sequenced by immunoSEQ multiplex PCR; TCRdb stores in-frame clones only, minus some. The data show 150,000 to 200,000 clones, more than 65% seen once. Germline CDR1 and CDR2: PRHDT and FYEKMQ (reference sequence). V dropped 4 bases and J dropped 7; count of bases not matched to a gene: 4. This CDR3 is 14 amino acids long. In terms of age and location, participants ranged from about 18 to 95 years and lived in under 30 US areas. Cohort 3 recovery required two negative PCRs, clearance, or symptom resolution. Sequenced input: PBMCs or T cells enriched from blood (not recorded which). V and J are TRBV13 and TRBJ2-3, with 11 bases lining up with TRBD2. This TCR was recovered from a man in his forties or fifties who had recovered from COVID-19. The CDR3, as DNA: TGTGCCAGCAGCTATAGCGGGGGGGCAAATACGCAGTATTTT. This sequence encodes CASSYSGGANTQYF. The full variable domain, completed using reference TRBV13 and TRBJ2-3, is AAGVIQSPRHLIKEKRETATLKCYPIPRHDTVYWYQQGPGQDPQFLISFYEKMQSDKGSIPDRFSAQQFSDYHSELNMSSLELGDSALYFCASSYSGGANTQYFGPGTRLTVL.